A selection of T cell receptor beta chains follows, all from one sample in a study of blood T cell repertoires in COVID-19. Some clones are missing from TCRdb's copy, which holds only in-frame ones; the method was immunoSEQ multiplex PCR. This sample carries about 230,000 clones, roughly 83% of them seen once, and the ten largest clones take 2% to 3%. The specimen was peripheral blood. These receptor sequences come from a woman aged 70 to 79 with active or convalescent COVID-19. Each CDR3 is given with its conserved first and last residue. D genes are given only for firm matches. Clone size appears in some rows only: once, few, many, or a class for an expanded clone.

D gene	clone size	V gene	J gene	CDR3 DNA	CDR3 protein
-	-	TRBV19	TRBJ1-1	TGTGCCAGTAGTATCCCATGGAACACTGAAGCTTTCTTT	CASSIPWNTEAFF
TRBD1	-	TRBV10-3	TRBJ2-2	TGTGCCACCCCGTCCGACAGGGATAACACCGGGGAGCTGTTTTTT	CATPSDRDNTGELFF
TRBD1	few	TRBV19	TRBJ1-3	TGTGCCAGTAGTTCGTTCAAGGGACAGGGAAACACCATATATTTT	CASSSFKGQGNTIYF
TRBD1	-	TRBV27	TRBJ1-1	TGTGCCAGCACTACCAGCCGGGACAGGGGGCAAGCTTTCTTT	CASTTSRDRGQAFF
-	-	TRBV5-6	TRBJ1-1	TGTGCCAGCAGCTTTGTCGACAGGAAGAACACTGAAGCTTTCTTT	CASSFVDRKNTEAFF
TRBD1	-	TRBV30	TRBJ1-6	TGTGCCTGGAACCCGACAGGGGGAAATTCACCCCTCCACTTT	CAWNPTGGNSPLHF
TRBD1	-	TRBV28	TRBJ2-7	TGTGCCAGCAGCCCGCTGGTGGGACAGGAGAACTACGAGCAGTACTTC	CASSPLVGQENYEQYF
-	-	TRBV5-4	TRBJ2-5	TGTGCCAGCAGCTTGGCCTCGGCACAGCAAGAGACCCAGTACTTC	CASSLASAQQETQYF
-	once	TRBV7-9	TRBJ2-1	TGTGCCAGCAGTCGGGACTGGGGTAATGAGCAGTTCTTC	CASSRDWGNEQFF
TRBD1	few	TRBV5-1	TRBJ1-2	TGCGCCAGCAGCCAAACGGGACAGGGGGCTGGCGGCTACACCTTC	CASSQTGQGAGGYTF
-	-	TRBV6-4	TRBJ2-3	TGTGCCAGCAGTGACACTACAGATACGCAGTATTTT	CASSDTTDTQYF
-	few	TRBV7-2	TRBJ1-2	TGTGCCAGCAGTCCCGACAGGCCCCCCTATGGCTACACCTTC	CASSPDRPPYGYTF
TRBD1	-	TRBV5-1	TRBJ1-2	TGCGCCAGCAGCTTACAGGGGAAGGGCTACACCTTC	CASSLQGKGYTF
-	-	TRBV9	TRBJ2-1	TGTGCCAGCAGCGCTCTGTTGAGTGAGCAGTTCTTC	CASSALLSEQFF
TRBD1	-	TRBV5-4	TRBJ2-1	TGTGCCAGCAGCCCGCCGGGGACAGGGACCCACAATGAGCAGTTCTTC	CASSPPGTGTHNEQFF
TRBD1	few	TRBV19	TRBJ2-7	TGTGCCAGCAATCACGGGGGACAGGGGATGAGCGAGCAGTACTTC	CASNHGGQGMSEQYF
TRBD2	-	TRBV6-4	TRBJ2-1	TGTGCCAGCAGTGACCCCCTGGGCGGGGGGTACAATGAGCAGTTCTTC	CASSDPLGGGYNEQFF